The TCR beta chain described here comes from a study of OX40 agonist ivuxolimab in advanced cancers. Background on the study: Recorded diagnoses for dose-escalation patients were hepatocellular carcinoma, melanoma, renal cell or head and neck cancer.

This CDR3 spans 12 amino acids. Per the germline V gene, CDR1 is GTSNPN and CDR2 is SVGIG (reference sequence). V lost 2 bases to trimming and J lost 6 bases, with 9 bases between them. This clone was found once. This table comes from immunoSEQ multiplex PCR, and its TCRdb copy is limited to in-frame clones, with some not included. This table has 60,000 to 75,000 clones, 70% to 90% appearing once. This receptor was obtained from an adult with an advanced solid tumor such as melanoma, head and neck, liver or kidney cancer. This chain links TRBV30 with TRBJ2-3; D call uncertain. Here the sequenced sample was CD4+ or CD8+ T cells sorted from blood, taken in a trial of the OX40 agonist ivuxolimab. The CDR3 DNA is TGTGCCTGGAGTCCTCAAGGTGATACGCAGTATTTT. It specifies CAWSPQGDTQYF. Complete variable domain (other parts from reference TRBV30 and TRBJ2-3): SQTIHQWPATLVQPVGSPLSLECTVEGTSNPNLYWYRQAAGRGLQLLFYSVGIGQISSEVPQNLSASRPQDRQFILSSKKLLLSDSGFYLCAWSPQGDTQYFGPGTRLTVL.